The T cell receptor beta chain described here comes from a study of early T cells in non-severe SARS-CoV-2 infection. Study-level information: Unsorted whole blood bulk RNA was sequenced, with unpaired chains. Findings and limits, study-wide: Anti-spike CD8 specificities were favored by VDJdb matching, whose results missed private and CD4 specificities.

The CDR3 consists of 17 residues. The germline V gene encodes CDR1 SGDLS and CDR2 YYNGEE. Unmatched junction bases numbered 7, after V lost 0 bases and J lost 2 bases. Unique molecular identifiers were added to individual cDNA molecules. TCRdb redid the calling of the 5' RACE reads with MiXCR, one entry per CDR3 protein. The sample includes roughly 54,000 distinct CDR3 sequences, 5.6% seen only once; the top ten take almost 7%. This clonotype was seen at least ten times. Its antigen is undetermined. This chain connects TRBV9 to TRBJ2-3; TRBD2 matches 9 bases. The sample was whole blood. The receptor was derived from an adult who was a healthcare worker with PCR-confirmed SARS-CoV-2 infection or an uninfected control (not recorded which). DNA for the CDR3: TGTGCCAGCAGCGTAGCTAGCGGGGCCCTCCCCACAGATACGCAGTATTTT. It yields the protein CASSVASGALPTDTQYF.